Sequencing of this TCR beta chain was carried out in a study of shared clonotypes between healthy human individuals. Whole-study findings and limits: Sequencing depth was a factor that was expected to affect clonotype sharing among donors.

Using immunoSEQ multiplex PCR, the repertoire was profiled, and TCRdb retains in-frame clones only, with some absent. The sample holds almost 700,000 clones, 92% seen once. The naive CD8 subset, CD45RO-negative cells positively selected for CCR7, excluded terminally differentiated effector memory CD45RA+ cells. All the donors were Caucasian adults who lived in Nashville, Tennessee. A remark on this clone: The antigen is not known.

The CDR3 runs 16 residues. Germline CDR1 and CDR2: MNHEY and SMNVEV (reference sequence). Trimming stripped 2 bases from V and 5 bases from J, with 18 bases between. The sequencing sample was made of naive CD8+ T cells sorted from blood. The TCR originated in a man aged 25-45 years in good health. The chain carries TRBV27 and TRBJ2-5; TRBD1 or TRBD2 may be the D gene (6 bases each). The CDR3 loop is CASSLLPRQGRETQYF. The CDR3 nucleotides are TGTGCCAGCAGTTTACTTCCCCGGCAGGGGAGGGAGACCCAGTACTTC.